This is a list of T cell receptor beta chains from one sample in a study of cytomegalovirus exposure and HLA in healthy donors. The method was immunoSEQ multiplex PCR; TCRdb's version includes in-frame clones alone and lacks a portion of them. This table has about 100,000 clones, roughly three quarters appearing once. The specimen sequenced was PBMCs. Receptors were obtained from a woman aged 60-70 years in good health and CMV-seronegative. Both conserved end residues are part of each CDR3. A D gene is named only where the DNA matches it firmly.

v_gene	d_gene	j_gene	CDR3aa
TRBV29-1	TRBD1	TRBJ2-1	CSVGTGPSSNEQFF
TRBV7-9	NA	TRBJ2-5	CASSLYRAETQYF
TRBV4-3	NA	TRBJ2-3	CASSQDASAVTDTQYF
TRBV6-4	NA	TRBJ2-1	CASSRTSSYNEQFF
TRBV7-9	TRBD2	TRBJ2-1	CASSLVTSGYNEQFF
TRBV6-1	TRBD1	TRBJ1-4	CASRAYGTGNEKLFF
TRBV18	NA	TRBJ2-5	CASSPPSLQETQYF
TRBV4-1	TRBD2	TRBJ2-7	CASSPREGIYEQYF
TRBV5-6	TRBD2	TRBJ2-1	CASDTGTSGYNEQFF
TRBV19	NA	TRBJ1-2	CASGARGGNYGYTF
TRBV6-5	TRBD1	TRBJ2-7	CASGNYRGAYEQYF
TRBV7-2	NA	TRBJ2-1	CASSLPVYNEQFF
TRBV6-1	NA	TRBJ1-2	CASSTGLRYTF
TRBV2	NA	TRBJ2-3	CASSGGVTDTQYF
TRBV6-6	TRBD2	TRBJ2-2	CASSYELAGNTGELFF
TRBV10-3	NA	TRBJ1-2	CAISWGGGGDNYGYTF
TRBV7-2	NA	TRBJ2-4	CASSLGISAGFSKNIQYF
TRBV11-2	NA	TRBJ2-2	CASSLGPNTGELFF
TRBV5-1	NA	TRBJ2-3	CASSQSQALDTQYF
TRBV7-9	NA	TRBJ2-7	CASSLGRASDEQYF
TRBV6-1	NA	TRBJ1-4	CASTRGSGINEKLFF
TRBV14	NA	TRBJ2-1	CASSQDPYNEQFF
TRBV30	TRBD1	TRBJ2-7	CAWSADRGGNEQYF
TRBV14	NA	TRBJ1-4	CASSPRAGALEKLFF
TRBV7-8	TRBD2	TRBJ2-2	CASSFLRLARNTGELFF
TRBV6-5	NA	TRBJ1-1	CASQGHLNTEAFF
TRBV5-1	TRBD2	TRBJ2-3	CASSLGILAGGADTQYF
TRBV5-1	TRBD1	TRBJ1-2	CASSLISDRGSGYTF
TRBV30	NA	TRBJ2-1	CAYHPGVSSYNEQFF
TRBV6-6	NA	TRBJ2-3	CASSYSRTRPDTQYF
TRBV4-3	TRBD1	TRBJ1-1	CASSRRDEGAYTEAFF
TRBV5-6	TRBD1	TRBJ2-7	CASSLGQGRYEQYF
TRBV21-1	NA	TRBJ2-1	CASSKEREGDLDNEQFF
TRBV5-4	TRBD1	TRBJ2-1	CASSFGTGNSNEQFF
TRBV9	TRBD2	TRBJ2-1	CASSPLGLAGENEQFF
TRBV5-6	NA	TRBJ2-7	CASSRGTDYEQYF
TRBV7-2	NA	TRBJ2-3	CASSALVGSSTDTQYF
TRBV19	TRBD1	TRBJ1-5	CASSRTGLSNQPQHF
TRBV18	TRBD1	TRBJ1-1	CASSPSGQGIEAFF
TRBV5-1	TRBD1	TRBJ2-5	CASSLGPGGGQETQYF
TRBV5-8	TRBD1	TRBJ1-1	CASSNRDRLRVGAFF
TRBV19	NA	TRBJ1-1	CASSVSRDTEAFF
TRBV2	NA	TRBJ2-1	CASSEVSEVYNEQFF
TRBV19	NA	TRBJ1-2	CASRPLATDNYGYTF
TRBV2	TRBD1	TRBJ1-5	CASSAGTGGYSNQPQHF
TRBV4-3	TRBD2	TRBJ2-1	CASSQEIAGASYNEQFF